These 29 T cell receptor beta chains came from one sample sequenced in a study of blood T cell repertoires in COVID-19. The assay was immunoSEQ multiplex PCR, and TCRdb's table has in-frame clones only and misses some. This sample has 250,000 to 300,000 clones, with roughly 90% found just once. The source material was PBMCs or T cells enriched from blood (not recorded which). Source of these receptors: a woman under 40 who had recovered from COVID-19.

This sequence joins TRBV2 and TRBJ1-1, with D uncertain. Germline assignment: CDR1 SNHLY and CDR2 FYNNEI. V was pared by 3 bases and J by 1 base, with 9 bases between. This CDR3 spans 14 amino acids. CDR3 protein: CASSDPSGNTEAFF. CDR3 bases: TGTGCCAGCAGTGACCCATCAGGGAACACTGAAGCTTTCTTT. The whole variable domain, filled in from reference TRBV2 and TRBJ1-1, reads EPEVTQTPSHQVTQMGQEVILRCVPISNHLYFYWYRQILGQKVEFLVSFYNNEISEKSEIFDDQFSVERPDGSNFTLKIRSTKLEDSAMYFCASSDPSGNTEAFFGQGTRLTVV.

The CDR3 sequence: CASSLVTGLYNEQFF. In DNA, the CDR3 is TGTGCCAGCAGCTTAGTGACGGGACTCTACAATGAGCAGTTCTTC. The chain joins TRBV7-2 to TRBJ2-1; possible D gene TRBD2, 6 bases. V was shortened by 1 base and J by 3 bases, with 10 bases between the two germline ends. Germline V gene lookup returns CDR1 SGHTA and CDR2 FQGNSA. This CDR3 is 15 amino acids long.

This chain connects TRBV28 to TRBJ1-1; the D gene is possibly TRBD1 (5 bases). Trimming cost V 0 bases and J 4 bases, with 9 bases left between them. The CDR3 has 14 residues. Germline CDR1 MDHEN, CDR2 SYDVKM. The CDR3: CASSLWGGTTEAFF. In DNA, the CDR3 is TGTGCCAGCAGTTTATGGGGAGGGACCACTGAAGCTTTCTTT.

V gene TRBV25-1 combines with J gene TRBJ1-6, with a possible D match to TRBD1 (5 bases). The CDR3 covers 13 residues. Trimming left V 0 bases short and J 11 bases short, with 8 bases between. The germline gives CDR1 MGHDK, CDR2 SYGVNS. The CDR3 loop is CASSEYPDTPLHF. The CDR3, as DNA: TGTGCCAGCAGTGAATACCCGGACACACCCCTCCACTTT.

The chain joins TRBV28 to TRBJ2-7, with 9 positions matching TRBD2. With V trimmed by 3 bases and J by 0 bases, 6 bases remained unmatched. There are 16 residues in the CDR3. Germline V gene sequence: CDR1 MDHEN, CDR2 SYDVKM. CDR3 sequence: CASSFLSGGSSYEQYF. CDR3 in DNA: TGTGCCAGCAGTTTTCTTAGCGGGGGTAGCTCCTACGAGCAGTACTTC.

The chain recombines TRBV28 with TRBJ1-4; D may be TRBD1 (6 bases). The CDR3 extends over 16 amino acids. Germline CDR1 and CDR2: MDHEN and SYDVKM. V was shortened by 2 bases and J by 4 bases, with 14 bases between the two germline ends. CDR3 DNA: TGTGCCAGCAGTTTAAGCAGGACAGTGGGTAATGAAAAACTGTTTTTT. The encoded protein is CASSLSRTVGNEKLFF.

This clone was observed a single time. The chain is built from TRBV5-1 and TRBJ2-2, with 7 bases that match TRBD1. With 4 bases clipped from V and 4 bases from J, the junction kept 7 bases outside the gene matches. The germline V gene encodes CDR1 SGHRS and CDR2 YFSETQ. This CDR3 contains 15 residues. The CDR3 reads CASSARTGRTGELFF. The CDR3 DNA reads as TGCGCCAGCAGCGCGCGGACAGGACGCACCGGGGAGCTGTTTTTT.

Concerning this clone itself: The sample contains more than one DNA sequence encoding this CDR3. The V call is TRBV15, the J call TRBJ1-2; D gene unclear. Trimming took off 4 bases at V and 4 bases at J, with 10 bases between the two ends. The CDR3 totals 13 residues. Germline lookup yields CDR1 LNHNV and CDR2 YYDKDF (reference sequence). In nucleotides, the CDR3 is TGTGCCACCAGCACCACAGTTAGCTATGGCTACACCTTC. This codes for CATSTTVSYGYTF.

V usage is TRBV7-8 and J usage is TRBJ2-5; tentative D call: TRBD1 (6 bases). The CDR3 covers 14 residues. Trimming stripped 6 bases from V and 4 bases from J, with 15 bases between. CDR1 SGHVS and CDR2 FQNEAQ come from the germline V gene. This CDR3 is CASRKRDTPETQYF. Written as DNA, the CDR3 is TGTGCCAGCAGGAAAAGGGACACCCCAGAGACCCAGTACTTC.

J is TRBJ2-3 and V is TRBV18, with 9 bases matching TRBD2. CDR1 and CDR2 from the germline V gene are KGHSH and LQKENI. This CDR3 has 16 residues. The trim removed 1 base at V and 3 bases at J, leaving 5 bases unmatched. The CDR3 DNA reads TGTGCCAGCTCACCACGGAATCTAGCGGGAACAGATACGCAGTATTTT. Residues: CASSPRNLAGTDTQYF.

J is TRBJ1-5 and V is TRBV19; no reliable D call. Trimming pared 7 bases from V and 2 bases from J, leaving 15 bases between. This CDR3 contains 15 residues. Germline V gene sequence: CDR1 LNHDA, CDR2 SQIVND (reference sequence). CDR3 DNA sequence: TGTGCCAGTATATCCTCGGAGAGAGGCAATCAGCCCCAGCATTTT. Translated, it gives CASISSERGNQPQHF. Using reference TRBV19 and TRBJ1-5 for the parts outside the CDR3, the full variable domain is DGGITQSPKYLFRKEGQNVTLSCEQNLNHDAMYWYRQDPGQGLRLIYYSQIVNDFQKGDIAEGYSVSREKKESFPLTVTSAQKNPTAFYLCASISSERGNQPQHFGDGTRLSIL.

Turning to this clone: The identical CDR3 is also encoded by other nucleotide sequences in the sample. V usage is TRBV7-3 and J usage is TRBJ2-3, with D maybe TRBD2 (5 bases). Per the germline V gene, CDR1 is SGHTA and CDR2 is FQGTGA. The CDR3 covers 16 residues. Deletions cut 2 bases from V and 0 bases from J, with 12 bases between. The CDR3 nucleotides read TGTGCCAGCAGCTTATCGTCCGGGGTGAGCACAGATACGCAGTATTTT. The encoded protein is CASSLSSGVSTDTQYF.

The chain couples TRBV6-2 or TRBV6-3 to TRBJ2-7; the match to TRBD1 covers 12 bases. This CDR3 contains 18 residues. The V gene's germline CDR1 is MNHEY and CDR2 SVGEGT. The V segment lost 2 bases and the J segment 0 bases; nucleotides outside the gene matches: 8. CDR3 sequence reads: CASSYLPGQGASSYEQYF. The CDR3 coding sequence is TGTGCCAGCAGTTACCTCCCGGGACAGGGGGCTTCCTCCTACGAGCAGTACTTC.

The chain has TRBV15 and TRBJ2-6; D is ambiguous. Trimming pared 0 bases from V and 4 bases from J, leaving 10 bases between. The CDR3 has 16 residues. Germline assignment: CDR1 LNHNV and CDR2 YYDKDF (reference sequence). CDR3 amino acids: CATSRDRSSGANVLTF. The CDR3 DNA sequence: TGTGCCACCAGCAGAGATAGGAGTTCCGGGGCCAACGTCCTGACTTTC. Using reference TRBV15 and TRBJ2-6 for the parts outside the CDR3, the full variable domain is DAMVIQNPRYQVTQFGKPVTLSCSQTLNHNVMYWYQQKSSQAPKLLFHYYDKDFNNEADTPDNFQSRRPNTSFCFLDIRSPGLGDTAMYLCATSRDRSSGANVLTFGAGSRLTVL.

The chain has TRBV10-3 and TRBJ2-1; 9 nucleotides align to TRBD2. The J segment lost 10 bases and the V segment lost 4 bases, leaving 11 bases of the junction unmatched. The CDR3 sequence is 15 residues long. Germline assignment: CDR1 ENHRY and CDR2 SYGVKD. DNA for the CDR3: TGTGCCATCAGTGCCAATCCGGGACTAGCAAAGGAGCAGTTCTTC. Its translation: CAISANPGLAKEQFF.

V usage is TRBV6-4 and J usage is TRBJ2-1; 10 bases agree with TRBD2. The ends lost 5 bases at V and 4 bases at J; junction bases unmatched: 5. Per germline, CDR1 MRHNA and CDR2 SNTAGT. The CDR3 covers 15 residues. The CDR3 spells CASSSSGSGYNEQFF. In DNA, the CDR3 is TGTGCCAGCAGTTCTAGCGGGAGCGGTTACAATGAGCAGTTCTTC.

This chain joins TRBV29-1 and TRBJ2-1, with 7 bases that match TRBD2. The germline V gene has CDR1 SQVTM and CDR2 ANQGSEA. The trim removed 3 bases at V and 4 bases at J, leaving 6 bases unmatched. The CDR3 consists of 14 residues. The CDR3: CSVEPSGFYNEQFF. As DNA, the CDR3 is TGCAGCGTTGAGCCTAGCGGTTTTTACAATGAGCAGTTCTTC.

The gene calls are TRBV6-2 or TRBV6-3 and TRBJ1-1; TRBD1 matches at 9 bases. Per the germline V gene, CDR1 is MNHEY and CDR2 is SVGEGT. CDR3 length equals 17 residues. V was pared by 2 bases and J by 0 bases, with 7 bases of the junction left unmatched. The chain's CDR3 is CASSYPTGGGMNTEAFF. The CDR3 nucleotides read TGTGCCAGCAGTTACCCGACAGGGGGAGGGATGAACACTGAAGCTTTCTTT.

The gene calls are TRBV7-3 and TRBJ1-5; D ambiguous. V lost 0 bases to trimming and J lost 1 base, with 7 bases between them. The CDR3 spans 15 residues. Germline loops: CDR1 SGHTA, CDR2 FQGTGA. This CDR3 reads CASSLTGGSNQPQHF. The CDR3 bases are TGTGCCAGCAGCTTAACGGGCGGGAGCAATCAGCCCCAGCATTTT.

J is TRBJ1-2 and V is TRBV7-9; TRBD1 might be the D (5 bases). This CDR3 contains 13 residues. Germline CDR1 is SEHNR and CDR2 is FQNEAQ (reference sequence). V dropped 3 bases and J dropped 7 bases, with 12 bases sitting between them. CDR3 residues: CASSFGGSVGYTF. CDR3 nucleotide sequence: TGTGCCAGCAGCTTCGGGGGGAGTGTTGGCTACACCTTC.

The chain recombines TRBV23-1 with TRBJ2-7; 10 bases fit TRBD2. TRBV23-1 is treated as an ORF (open reading frame) with a function not yet certain. The V segment lost 5 bases and the J segment 0 bases; nucleotides outside the gene matches: 16. This CDR3 is 19 amino acids long. The CDR3 sequence is CASSSPDFGLAGASYEQYF. The CDR3 coding sequence is TGCGCCAGCAGTTCCCCAGACTTCGGGCTAGCGGGGGCCTCCTACGAGCAGTACTTC.

This clone came up once. V gene TRBV6-7 combines with J gene TRBJ2-1; D may be TRBD2 (5 bases). TRBV6-7 is placed among ORFs of uncertain function. V was cut by 5 bases and J by 4 bases, with 21 bases left in between. This CDR3 has 17 residues. CDR3 amino acids: CASSPRGAASIYNEQFF. The CDR3 nucleotides read TGTGCCAGCAGTCCGCGAGGAGCGGCGTCTATATACAATGAGCAGTTCTTC.

The chain carries TRBV9 and TRBJ2-3, with 14 bases matching TRBD2. The trim removed 3 bases at V and 1 base at J, leaving 7 bases unmatched. The CDR3 is 18 amino acids. In germline, CDR1 is SGDLS, CDR2 YYNGEE. DNA of the CDR3: TGTGCCAGCAGCGCCCGGACTAGCGGGAGGTATGGCACAGATACGCAGTATTTT. This encodes CASSARTSGRYGTDTQYF.

The chain carries TRBV19 and TRBJ1-3; TRBD1 aligns across 7 bases. The junction had 6 bases not matched to a gene; V was cut back by 7 bases and J by 0 bases. This CDR3 has 15 residues. Per the germline V gene, CDR1 is LNHDA and CDR2 is SQIVND (reference sequence). CDR3 nucleotides: TGTGCCAGTATTGACAGGGACAGCTCTGGAAACACCATATATTTT. Residues: CASIDRDSSGNTIYF.

The chain combines TRBV5-6 with TRBJ1-4; no clear D gene. CDR1 is SGHDT and CDR2 is YYEEEE in the germline V gene. Between the trimmed V and J ends, which lost 1 base and 4 bases, there was a span of 11 bases. The CDR3 runs to 15 residues. The CDR3 region is CASSLSSNSNEKLFF. CDR3 DNA sequence: TGTGCCAGCAGCTTGTCATCTAACAGTAATGAAAAACTGTTTTTT.

This chain connects TRBV7-8 to TRBJ2-5; 10 bases fit TRBD2. CDR3 length: 15 residues. Germline V CDR1 and CDR2: SGHVS, FQNEAQ. The J segment lost 3 bases and the V segment lost 3 bases, leaving 4 bases of the junction unmatched. CDR3: CASSLSGRAEETQYF. The CDR3 bases are TGTGCCAGCAGCTTGAGCGGGAGGGCCGAAGAGACCCAGTACTTC.

The chain couples TRBV21-1 to TRBJ1-1. TRBV21-1 is shown as a pseudogene. The CDR3 length is 14 residues. The CDR3 here is CASKGLGTSSEAFF. CDR3 sequence (DNA): TGTGCCAGCAAGGGTCTGGGGACTTCCTCTGAAGCTTTCTTT.

This rearrangement joins TRBV9 to TRBJ1-1; D remains unclear. The CDR3 loop spans 12 amino acids. V lost 4 bases to trimming and J lost 6 bases, with 10 bases between them. Germline V gene lookup returns CDR1 SGDLS and CDR2 YYNGEE. The chain's CDR3 is CASSTSGPEAFF. CDR3 coding DNA: TGTGCCAGCAGCACCAGTGGCCCTGAAGCTTTCTTT.

The rearrangement uses TRBV12-3 or TRBV12-4 and TRBJ1-3; TRBD1 matches at 8 bases. J was trimmed by 10 bases and V by 5 bases; bases with no gene match: 7. The CDR3 contains 13 residues. The CDR3 bases are TGTGCCAGCAGTCCAACACAGGGGGGGACCATATATTTT. It specifies CASSPTQGGTIYF.